This TCR beta chain originates from a study of shared clonotypes between healthy human individuals. Only in-frame clones appear in the TCRdb table, and some are missing; sequencing was by immunoSEQ multiplex PCR. The data show 95,000 to 120,000 clones, with 68% seen just once and approximately 23% held by the top ten. The table lists this clone with a few counts. The TCR originated in a woman in her twenties or thirties in good health. Input material: memory CD8+ T cells sorted from blood. Specified subset: CD45RO+ cells pooled with CCR7-negative TemRA cells.

As DNA, the CDR3 is TGTGCCAGTAGTCCCTGGGGAGGGGATGCAACTAATGAAAAACTGTTTTTT. Translating it yields CASSPWGGDATNEKLFF. The chain combines TRBV19 with TRBJ1-4, with D possibly matching TRBD1 (5 bases). Trimming took 5 bases from V and 0 from J, leaving 16 bases between them. Germline CDR1 reads LNHDA; CDR2 reads SQIVND (reference sequence). The length of the CDR3 is 17 residues.